This passage covers 18 T cell receptor beta chains from one sample sequenced in a study of blood T cell repertoires in COVID-19. Generated by immunoSEQ multiplex PCR, the TCRdb table keeps only in-frame clones and is missing some. The sample holds 250,000 to 350,000 clones; around 90% are singletons and the top ten take 2% to 2.5%. The material sequenced was peripheral blood. Source of these receptors: a woman between 45 and 60 years old who had recovered from COVID-19.

The chain is built from TRBV5-8 and TRBJ1-1; D is undetermined. CDR1 is SGHTS and CDR2 is YDEGEE in the germline V gene. The V end lost 7 bases, the J end lost 0 bases, and 22 bases lay between the germline ends. The CDR3 sequence is 17 residues long. CDR3 sequence reads: CASPSYPDILLNTEAFF. CDR3 nucleotides: TGTGCCAGCCCTTCGTACCCCGACATTTTGTTGAACACTGAAGCTTTCTTT. Supplemented by reference TRBV5-8 and TRBJ1-1, the full variable domain reads EAGVTQSPTHLIKTRGQQATLRCSPISGHTSVYWYQQALGLGLQFLLWYDEGEERNRGNFPPRFSGRQFPNYSSELNVNALELEDSALYLCASPSYPDILLNTEAFFGQGTRLTVV.

With regard to this clone: At one of its ends the junction is not consistent with the germline gene, which may arise from a read error. This chain links TRBV7-7 with TRBJ2-2; 7 bases are a match to TRBD1. CDR1 is SSHAT and CDR2 is FNYEAQ in the germline V gene (reference sequence). The CDR3 consists of 15 residues. In DNA form, the CDR3 reads TGTGCTAGCAGCCAAGGGGGCAAGAACACCGGGGAGCTGTTTTTT. Amino acid sequence: CASSQGGKNTGELFF.

The chain combines TRBV28 with TRBJ1-2, with 7 bases aligning to TRBD1. Losses at the gene ends were 8 bases for V and 8 bases for J; bases not matched to a gene: 8. The CDR3 loop spans 12 amino acids. Germline V gene sequence: CDR1 MDHEN, CDR2 SYDVKM. CDR3 residues: CASGQGVVGYTF. As DNA, the CDR3 is TGTGCCAGCGGGCAGGGGGTAGTCGGCTACACCTTC.

The rearrangement uses TRBV11-2 and TRBJ2-7; weak D call: TRBD2 (6 bases). CDR3 size: 14 residues. V lost 2 bases, J lost 3 bases, and 11 bases lay in between. The germline V gene has CDR1 SGHAT and CDR2 FQNNGV. CDR3 nucleotide sequence: TGTGCCAGCAGCTTACTAGCGCTTGACTACGAGCAGTACTTC. Amino acids: CASSLLALDYEQYF.

The CDR3 spells CASSLGGWLFNEKLFF. Written as DNA, the CDR3 is TGTGCCAGCAGCTTAGGGGGCTGGCTGTTTAATGAAAAACTGTTTTTT. The V gene is TRBV7-8, the J gene TRBJ1-4; possible D gene TRBD1, 5 bases. CDR3 size: 16 residues. Germline CDR1 SGHVS, CDR2 FQNEAQ. V lost 1 base, J lost 4 bases, and 13 bases lay in between.

The V call is TRBV6-5, the J call TRBJ2-1; 7 bases match TRBD1. Germline V gene data show CDR1 as MNHEY and CDR2 as SVGAGI. CDR3 size: 15 residues. Trimming at V came to 5 bases and at J to 0 bases, leaving 4 bases not matched to a gene. In DNA, the CDR3 is TGTGCCAGCAGTCAACAGGGGAGCTCCTACAATGAGCAGTTCTTC. The encoded protein is CASSQQGSSYNEQFF.

This clone was seen a single time. V usage is TRBV28 and J usage is TRBJ2-3; D not resolved. CDR1 and CDR2 (germline): MDHEN, SYDVKM. The CDR3 totals 17 residues. Trimming left V 2 bases short and J 2 bases short, with 17 bases between. In DNA, the CDR3 is TGTGCCAGCAGTTTAGGAATCATCCTGGGCCCCACAGATACGCAGTATTTT. It is translated as CASSLGIILGPTDTQYF.

The chain has TRBV29-1 and TRBJ1-5; TRBD1 matches at 11 bases. This CDR3 is 14 amino acids long. V gave up 4 bases and J gave up 5 bases; unmatched junction bases: 4. The germline V gene encodes CDR1 SQVTM and CDR2 ANQGSEA. The CDR3 region is CSVAGTGGDQPQHF. CDR3 DNA sequence: TGCAGCGTTGCCGGGACAGGGGGAGATCAGCCCCAGCATTTT.

This clone has only a few counts. V is TRBV4-2 and J is TRBJ2-4; the D is unclear. The CDR3 has 14 residues. CDR1 and CDR2 (germline): LGHNA, YNFKEQ. The ends were cut back, 0 bases at V and 5 bases at J, with 8 bases in the middle. CDR3 in amino acids: CASSQERSENIQYF. In nucleotides, the CDR3 is TGTGCCAGCAGCCAAGAGCGGTCGGAAAACATTCAGTACTTC.

This clone was detected only once. This chain connects TRBV7-2 to TRBJ1-4; tentative D call: TRBD1 (6 bases). The ends were cut back, 3 bases at V and 7 bases at J, with 12 bases in the middle. The CDR3 spans 14 residues. CDR1 SGHTA and CDR2 FQGNSA come from the germline V gene. DNA for the CDR3: TGTGCCAGCAGCTTGCGCAGGGGAAGTGAAAAACTGTTTTTT. This gives the protein CASSLRRGSEKLFF.

This clone was detected only once. This chain links TRBV19 with TRBJ2-5; TRBD2 agrees at 7 bases. The CDR3 contains 14 residues. Trimming took 2 bases from V and 5 from J; bases not matched to a gene: 5. Germline V gives CDR1 LNHDA, CDR2 SQIVND (reference sequence). The CDR3 reads CASSIILGGETQYF. CDR3 sequence (DNA): TGTGCCAGTAGTATAATTTTGGGGGGGGAGACCCAGTACTTC.

The J gene is TRBJ2-1, the V gene TRBV6-2 or TRBV6-3; the match to TRBD2 covers 7 bases. The CDR3 runs to 14 residues. Germline lookup yields CDR1 MNHEY and CDR2 SVGEGT. V lost 2 bases and J lost 6; bases outside the gene matches: 4. CDR3 protein: CASSYGLVRNEQFF. In DNA, the CDR3 is TGTGCCAGCAGTTACGGACTAGTTCGCAATGAGCAGTTCTTC.

The genes are TRBV19 and TRBJ2-3; unclear D gene. V was trimmed by 3 bases and J by 1 base, leaving 11 bases between them. Germline V lookup: CDR1 LNHDA, CDR2 SQIVND (reference sequence). The CDR3 runs 15 residues. The CDR3 bases are TGTGCCAGTAGTATGAGCGCTCTGGGCACAGATACGCAGTATTTT. Translated, it gives CASSMSALGTDTQYF.

The chain recombines TRBV9 with TRBJ1-1, with D hard to call. Looked up from germline, CDR1 is SGDLS and CDR2 is YYNGEE. The CDR3 is made up of 14 amino acids. V lost 0 bases, J lost 4 bases, and 10 bases lay in between. The CDR3 protein is CASSVAGVVTEAFF. CDR3 in DNA: TGTGCCAGCAGCGTAGCCGGGGTGGTCACTGAAGCTTTCTTT.

The chain carries TRBV7-3 and TRBJ2-1, with 14 bases identical to TRBD2. This CDR3 spans 21 amino acids. J was trimmed by 1 base and V by 5 bases; bases with no gene match: 16. Germline CDR1 is SGHTA and CDR2 is FQGTGA. The chain's CDR3 is CASSPRALGGLAGASYNEQFF. CDR3 nucleotides: TGTGCCAGCAGCCCGAGAGCCTTAGGGGGACTAGCGGGAGCGTCCTACAATGAGCAGTTCTTC.

The genes are TRBV5-1 and TRBJ1-2; possible D gene TRBD1, 5 bases. The ends were cut back, 0 bases at V and 4 bases at J, with 19 bases in the middle. Germline V gene lookup returns CDR1 SGHRS and CDR2 YFSETQ. The length of the CDR3 is 17 residues. Written as DNA, the CDR3 is TGCGCCAGCAGCTTGGGGTCGGGAGACGGGGGATCCTATGGCTACACCTTC. Its protein product is CASSLGSGDGGSYGYTF.

This clone was observed a single time. The V gene is TRBV5-6, the J gene TRBJ1-5; the D gene is possibly TRBD1 (6 bases). This CDR3 comprises 17 residues. Germline CDR1 and CDR2: SGHDT and YYEEEE. With 4 bases removed from V and 0 bases from J, the gap between germline ends came to 17 bases. The CDR3 spells CASSTGGGLYSNQPQHF. CDR3 coding DNA: TGTGCCAGCAGCACCGGGGGGGGCCTATATAGCAATCAGCCCCAGCATTTT.

This clone was found once. The CDR3 protein is CASSSSFPYEQYF. CDR3 nucleotides: TGTGCCAGCAGCTCTTCCTTTCCCTACGAGCAGTACTTC. The chain combines TRBV28 with TRBJ2-7; no reliable D call. The CDR3 spans 13 residues. V lost 6 bases, J lost 2 bases, and 11 bases lay in between. Germline CDR1 MDHEN, CDR2 SYDVKM.